This record looks at one TCR beta chain sequence and its context. The antigen remains unidentified. The source of the sample is a study of beta chain features in type 1 diabetes. Study-level points and caveats: Significant though moderate, a shortening of TCRB CDR3s appeared in all four CD4+ subsets of Type 1 diabetes patients. A greater similarity of naive, central memory and Treg TCRB repertoires was seen among patients than among healthy donors.

Every bit of the isolated RNA underwent reverse transcription, so sequencing read expressed TCRB transcripts. Assay used: immunoSEQ multiplex PCR; TCRdb lists only in-frame clones, some missing. The table records under 250,000 clones, about 25% of them present only once. The germline V gene has CDR1 SEHNR and CDR2 FQNEAQ (reference sequence). V was trimmed by 6 bases and J by 1 base, leaving 12 bases between them. CDR3 length: 14 amino acids. The rearrangement links TRBV7-9 to TRBJ2-5, with TRBD2 as a possible D gene (5 bases). This receptor was taken from a man aged 25 to 40 in good health. What was sequenced was central memory CD4+ T cells from blood. CDR3 sequence: CASRRSGVQETQYF. The DNA for the CDR3 is TGTGCCAGCAGACGGAGCGGCGTCCAAGAGACCCAGTACTTC.